This TCR beta chain was found in a study of T cell responses to AZD1222 COVID-19 vaccine. Profiled with immunoSEQ multiplex PCR; TCRdb holds only in-frame clones, not every one. The sample yields 120,000 or so clones, roughly 90% seen once. Second doses at about 4 or about 12 weeks were pooled. The clonotype was recovered from an adult who received the AZD1222 COVID-19 vaccine. The sample in question was peripheral blood, obtained 28 days after the second AZD1222 dose.

The CDR3 reads CASSLINYGYTF. The CDR3 nucleotides are TGTGCCAGCAGCCTGATTAACTATGGCTACACCTTC. The V and J genes are TRBV7-9 and TRBJ1-2; D unresolved. Germline V lookup: CDR1 SEHNR, CDR2 FQNEAQ (reference sequence). This CDR3 comprises 12 residues. V dropped 5 bases and J dropped 1 base, with 5 bases sitting between them.